This T cell receptor (beta chain) was identified during a study of T cell responses to AZD1222 COVID-19 vaccine. Study-level findings and limits: Baseline serostatus was positive in only six or seven AZD1222 recipients.

Some clones are missing from TCRdb's copy, which holds only in-frame ones; the method was immunoSEQ multiplex PCR. Of tens of thousands of clones listed, about 90% were seen once; the top ten hold about 7.1%. About this clone itself: Its antigen remains unidentified.

Trimming stripped 1 base from V and 0 bases from J, with 7 bases between. The CDR3 has 15 residues. CDR1 is LGHNA, CDR2 YNFKEQ, per germline. This chain joins TRBV4-2 and TRBJ2-4; D remains ambiguous. This sample comprised peripheral blood, obtained 28 days after the second AZD1222 dose. This TCR came from an adult who received the AZD1222 COVID-19 vaccine. CDR3 in amino acids: CASSQAALAKNIQYF. CDR3 bases: TGTGCCAGCAGCCAAGCCGCCCTAGCCAAAAACATTCAGTACTTC.